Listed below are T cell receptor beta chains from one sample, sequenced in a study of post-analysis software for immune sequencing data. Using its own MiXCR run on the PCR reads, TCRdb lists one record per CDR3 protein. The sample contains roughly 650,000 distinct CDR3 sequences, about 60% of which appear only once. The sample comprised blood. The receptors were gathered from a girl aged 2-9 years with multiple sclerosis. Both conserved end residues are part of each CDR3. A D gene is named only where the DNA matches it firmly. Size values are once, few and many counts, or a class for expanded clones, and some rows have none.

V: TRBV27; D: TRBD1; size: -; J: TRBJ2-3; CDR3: CASGPRGKGTDTQYF; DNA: TGTGCCAGCGGACCCAGGGGGAAGGGGACAGATACGCAGTATTTT
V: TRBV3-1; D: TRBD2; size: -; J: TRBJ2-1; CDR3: CASSQDRAGAYNEQFF; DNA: TGTGCCAGCAGCCAAGATCGAGCGGGAGCTTATAATGAGCAGTTCTTC
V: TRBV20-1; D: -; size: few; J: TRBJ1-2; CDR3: CSARGGPANYGYTF; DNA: TGCAGTGCTAGAGGGGGTCCAGCTAACTATGGCTACACCTTC
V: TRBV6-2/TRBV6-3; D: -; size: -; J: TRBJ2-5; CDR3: CASRRDFQETQYF; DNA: TGTGCCAGCAGAAGGGACTTCCAAGAGACCCAGTACTTC
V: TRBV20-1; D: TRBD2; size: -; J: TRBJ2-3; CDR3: CSAFSPSGSTDTQYF; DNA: TGCAGTGCCTTTTCGCCTAGCGGTAGCACAGATACGCAGTATTTT
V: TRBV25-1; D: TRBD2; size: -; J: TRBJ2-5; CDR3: CASSESAQAGAAQETQYF; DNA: TGTGCCAGCAGTGAGTCCGCCCAAGCGGGGGCAGCACAAGAGACCCAGTACTTC
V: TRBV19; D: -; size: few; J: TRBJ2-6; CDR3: CASSITGAGANVLTF; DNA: TGTGCCAGTAGTATAACCGGGGCCGGGGCCAACGTCCTGACTTTC
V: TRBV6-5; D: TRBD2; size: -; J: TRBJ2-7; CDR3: CASSVGGGDEQYF; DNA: TGTGCCAGCAGCGTCGGGGGAGGGGACGAGCAGTACTTC
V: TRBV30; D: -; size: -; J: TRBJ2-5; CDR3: CAWSGDNQETQYF; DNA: TGTGCCTGGAGTGGGGACAACCAAGAGACCCAGTACTTC
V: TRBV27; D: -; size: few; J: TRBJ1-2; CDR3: CASSRDGYGYTF; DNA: TGTGCCAGCAGCCGGGACGGCTATGGCTACACCTTC
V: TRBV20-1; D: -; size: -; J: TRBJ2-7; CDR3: CSARVGHLHEQYF; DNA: TGCAGTGCTAGAGTAGGGCACCTCCACGAGCAGTACTTC
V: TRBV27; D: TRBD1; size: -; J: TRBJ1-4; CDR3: CASSFTGESEKLFF; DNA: TGTGCCAGCAGTTTCACAGGGGAGAGCGAAAAACTGTTTTTT
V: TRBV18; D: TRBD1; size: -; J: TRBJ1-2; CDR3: CASSPSRTGAGDYGYTF; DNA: TGTGCCAGCTCACCATCCAGGACAGGGGCTGGCGACTATGGCTACACCTTC
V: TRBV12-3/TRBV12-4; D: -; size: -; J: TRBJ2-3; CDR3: CASSLWEDTQYF; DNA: TGTGCCAGCAGTTTATGGGAAGATACGCAGTATTTT
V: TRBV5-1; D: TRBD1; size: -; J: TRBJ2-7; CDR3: CASRSGQGVSYEQYF; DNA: TGCGCCAGCAGATCCGGACAGGGAGTGTCCTACGAGCAGTACTTC
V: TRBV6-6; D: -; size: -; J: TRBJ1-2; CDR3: CASSYSRDIYGYTF; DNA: TGTGCCAGCAGTTACTCTCGGGACATCTATGGCTACACCTTC
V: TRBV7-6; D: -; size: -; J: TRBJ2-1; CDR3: CASSLGAGTSSYNEQFF; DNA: TGTGCCAGCAGCTTAGGGGCGGGAACAAGCTCCTACAATGAGCAGTTCTTC
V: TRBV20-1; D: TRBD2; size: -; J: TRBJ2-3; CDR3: CSAPGLAGADTQYF; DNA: TGCAGTGCGCCGGGACTAGCGGGAGCAGATACGCAGTATTTT
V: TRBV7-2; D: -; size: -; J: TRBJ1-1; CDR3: CASSGPLRGRRDTEAFF; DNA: TGTGCCAGCAGCGGACCTTTACGAGGGAGAAGGGACACTGAAGCTTTCTTT
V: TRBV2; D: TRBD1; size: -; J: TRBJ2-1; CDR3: CASSGNRGTGVYNEQFF; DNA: TGTGCCAGCAGTGGTAATCGCGGGACAGGGGTCTACAATGAGCAGTTCTTC
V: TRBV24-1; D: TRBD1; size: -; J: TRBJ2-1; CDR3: CATSDGTGLGSYNEQFF; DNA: TGTGCCACCAGTGACGGGACAGGGCTTGGGAGTTACAATGAGCAGTTCTTC
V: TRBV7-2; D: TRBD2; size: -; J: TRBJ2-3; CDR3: CASSLPRLGVAGAGDTQYF; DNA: TGTGCCAGCAGCCTACCACGACTAGGGGTAGCGGGAGCGGGAGATACGCAGTATTTT
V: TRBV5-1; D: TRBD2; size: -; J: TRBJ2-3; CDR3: CASSRYSGSDTDTQYF; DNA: TGCGCCAGCAGCCGATATAGCGGGAGCGATACAGATACGCAGTATTTT
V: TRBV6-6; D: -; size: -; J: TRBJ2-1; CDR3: CASAGHTNEYNEQFF; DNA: TGTGCCAGCGCGGGACATACGAATGAGTACAATGAGCAGTTCTTC
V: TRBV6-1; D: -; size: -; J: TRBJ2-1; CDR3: CASSFEDRPPGNEQFF; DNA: TGTGCCAGCAGTTTCGAGGACAGACCCCCGGGAAATGAGCAGTTCTTC
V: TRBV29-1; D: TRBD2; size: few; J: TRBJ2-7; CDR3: CSVVSSGRTYEQYF; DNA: TGCAGCGTTGTGAGTAGCGGGAGAACTTACGAGCAGTACTTC
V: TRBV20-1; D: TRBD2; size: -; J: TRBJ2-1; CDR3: CSARDFPRTSGYPNREQFF; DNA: TGCAGTGCTAGAGATTTTCCTCGGACTAGCGGGTACCCCAATCGAGAGCAGTTCTTC
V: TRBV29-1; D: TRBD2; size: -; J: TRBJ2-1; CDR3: CSVEIAGGNEQFF; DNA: TGCAGCGTTGAGATAGCGGGAGGCAATGAGCAGTTCTTC
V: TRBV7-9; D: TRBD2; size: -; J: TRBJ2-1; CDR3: CASSLRGLAGQFF; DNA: TGTGCCAGCAGCTTAAGAGGACTAGCGGGTCAGTTCTTC
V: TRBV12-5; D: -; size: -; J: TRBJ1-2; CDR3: CASGSTAAGQICNYGYTF; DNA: TGTGCTAGTGGCTCAACCGCCGCTGGACAGATCTGTAACTATGGCTACACCTTC
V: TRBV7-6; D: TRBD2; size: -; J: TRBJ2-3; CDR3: CASSLASGLAGTDTQYF; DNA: TGTGCCAGCAGCTTAGCATCGGGGCTAGCGGGTACAGATACGCAGTATTTT
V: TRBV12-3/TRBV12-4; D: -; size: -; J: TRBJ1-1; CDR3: CASSPTGLMNTEAFF; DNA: TGTGCCAGCTCCCCGACGGGGCTGATGAACACTGAAGCTTTCTTT
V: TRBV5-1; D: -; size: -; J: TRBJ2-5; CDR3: CASSLKGSETQYF; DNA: TGCGCCAGCAGCTTGAAGGGGTCAGAGACCCAGTACTTC
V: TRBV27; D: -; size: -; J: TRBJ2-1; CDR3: CASSFRLAHNEQFF; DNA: TGTGCCAGCAGTTTTCGTCTAGCCCACAATGAGCAGTTCTTC
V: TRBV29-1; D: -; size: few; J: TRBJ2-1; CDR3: CSVVIQGHNEQFF; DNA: TGCAGCGTTGTAATCCAGGGCCACAATGAGCAGTTCTTC
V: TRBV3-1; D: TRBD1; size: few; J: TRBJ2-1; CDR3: CASSHAGTGLFNEQFF; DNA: TGTGCCAGCAGCCATGCCGGGACAGGGCTTTTCAATGAGCAGTTCTTC
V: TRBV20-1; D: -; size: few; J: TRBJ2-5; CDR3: CSARLGQAQETQYF; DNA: TGCAGTGCTAGATTGGGCCAGGCCCAAGAGACCCAGTACTTC